This T cell receptor (beta chain) was sequenced in a study of cytomegalovirus exposure and HLA in healthy donors. Study background: Among the 350 to 500 donors who were genotyped, roughly 86% fell in the genetic ancestry cluster that is associated with self-reported Caucasian donors. General study results and limits: Reported results showed that the classifier diagnosed cytomegalovirus status with high specificity and sensitivity. CMV serostatus alone was available as immune exposure information.

In germline, CDR1 is MGHDK, CDR2 SYGVNS. This CDR3 comprises 14 residues. Trimming removed 4 bases at V and 2 bases at J, with 9 bases between. A note on this clone: The antigen is not known.

The PCR employed 60 Vbeta primers together with 13 Jbeta primers. Clones were read by immunoSEQ multiplex PCR, and TCRdb kept only the in-frame ones, dropping some. Of about 120,000 clones listed, approximately 80% were seen once; the top ten hold roughly 4%. CMV serostatus was not recorded for this donor. Sequenced sample: PBMCs. The sequence was obtained from a human donor in good health. The chain recombines TRBV25-1 with TRBJ1-3; a possible D gene is TRBD1 (5 bases). The CDR3 sequence is CASSGTGTGNTIYF. The DNA for the CDR3 is TGTGCCAGCAGTGGAACAGGAACTGGAAACACCATATATTTT.